This passage covers 7 T cell receptor beta chains from one sample sequenced in a study of T cells in Graves' hyperthyroidism and ophthalmopathy. TCR beta CDR3 regions were amplified from RNA. During a first-round RT-PCR of the TCR CDR3, the HTBI primer set was used. TCRdb reprocessed the multiplex PCR reads with MiXCR, giving one entry per CDR3 protein. The repertoire holds about 560,000 distinct CDR3 sequences, with approximately 16% as singletons. Material: blood. The receptors derive from a woman aged 18 to 35 with Graves' hyperthyroidism.

This clonotype was detected many times. The chain employs TRBV27 and TRBJ1-5; D call uncertain. Germline V CDR1 and CDR2: MNHEY, SMNVEV (reference sequence). V gave up 2 bases and J gave up 0 bases, with 8 bases separating them. The CDR3 covers 15 residues. For the CDR3, the DNA is TGTGCCAGCAGTTTAGAAGGGTTTAGCAATCAGCCCCAGCATTTT. Translating it yields CASSLEGFSNQPQHF.

This clonotype has a count of ten or more. The chain links TRBV11-3 to TRBJ1-2, with D unclear. With 5 bases removed from V and 2 bases from J, the gap between germline ends came to 21 bases. The CDR3 sequence is 17 residues long. Germline CDR1 is SGHNT and CDR2 is YENEEA. CDR3 in amino acids: CASSPSTGITFNYGYTF. CDR3 bases: TGTGCCAGCAGCCCCTCGACTGGGATTACCTTCAACTATGGCTACACCTTC.

The chain is built from TRBV20-1 and TRBJ2-1; D possibly corresponds to TRBD1 (5 bases). V was clipped by 2 bases and J by 0 bases, with 17 bases between them. Per the germline V gene, CDR1 is DFQATT and CDR2 is SNEGSKA (reference sequence). The CDR3 consists of 17 residues. CDR3 sequence reads: CSARNRQGWFSYNEQFF. CDR3 in DNA: TGCAGTGCTAGAAATCGGCAGGGTTGGTTCTCCTACAATGAGCAGTTCTTC.

This clonotype turned up a few times. The chain is built from TRBV30 and TRBJ2-2; unclear D gene. The length of the CDR3 is 13 residues. Trimming cost V 4 bases and J 0 bases, with 6 bases left between them. Germline-derived CDR1 and CDR2 are GTSNPN and SVGIG (reference sequence). The CDR3 DNA reads as TGTGCCTGGACAGTTGCGAACACCGGGGAGCTGTTTTTT. It encodes CAWTVANTGELFF.

Written as DNA, the CDR3 is TGCAGTGCTAAAGGGACAGGGGGCGGCTATGGCTACACCTTC. Amino acid sequence: CSAKGTGGGYGYTF. The gene calls are TRBV20-1 and TRBJ1-2; 12 nucleotides align to TRBD1. CDR1 DFQATT and CDR2 SNEGSKA come from the germline V gene (reference sequence). V shed 4 bases, J shed 4 bases, and the junction held 4 bases outside the gene matches. The CDR3 totals 14 residues.

This chain uses TRBV29-1 with TRBJ1-1; 8 bases agree with TRBD1. Per germline, CDR1 SQVTM and CDR2 ANQGSEA. V gave up 2 bases and J gave up 6 bases; unmatched junction bases: 5. The CDR3 loop spans 13 amino acids. CDR3 sequence reads: CSVELDREAEAFF. The DNA of the CDR3 is TGCAGCGTTGAACTGGACAGGGAGGCTGAAGCTTTCTTT.

This clonotype has more than one count but fewer than ten. This chain connects TRBV24-1 to TRBJ1-2; possibly TRBD1 for D (6 bases). CDR3 length equals 13 residues. Germline loops: CDR1 KGHDR, CDR2 SFDVKD. With 6 bases removed from V and 3 bases from J, the gap between germline ends came to 10 bases. Here the CDR3 reads CATSPAGDYGYTF. In DNA form, the CDR3 reads TGTGCCACCAGTCCAGCAGGGGACTATGGCTACACCTTC.